Here is one T cell receptor beta chain with its context. The antigen remains undetermined. The record originates from a study of cytomegalovirus exposure and HLA in healthy donors. Across the whole study: Genotyping of hundreds of donors showed that about 83% belonged to the Caucasian-associated ancestry cluster.

Study outcomes and limitations: For presence/absence analyses, sequencing depth was assumed to be roughly uniform across donors. Researchers reportedly found TCR beta sequences accurately predicted most subjects' HLA-A and HLA-B alleles.

This PCR relied on a set of 60 Vbeta primers and 13 Jbeta primers. Assay used: immunoSEQ multiplex PCR; TCRdb lists only in-frame clones, some missing. The sample contains some 200,000 clones, around 80% of which appear only once. Germline values: CDR1 SGHTA, CDR2 FQGNSA. Trimming pared 2 bases from V and 2 bases from J, leaving 13 bases between. This CDR3 contains 17 residues. This clonotype was obtained from a woman in her twenties or thirties in good health and CMV-seropositive. The rearrangement uses TRBV7-2 and TRBJ1-6; D perhaps matches TRBD1 (5 bases). Sequenced material: PBMCs. The CDR3 is CASSLLTGSAYNSPLHF. The CDR3 nucleotides are TGTGCCAGCAGCTTATTAACAGGATCCGCCTATAATTCACCCCTCCACTTT.